The T cell receptor beta chain under discussion was sequenced for a study of blood T cell repertoires in COVID-19. Study details: Samples of COVID-19 (acute and convalescent) were obtained from the United States, Italy and Spain. Nucleic acid was either cDNA or gDNA, and it came from T cells, B-cell-depleted T cells, or PBMCs.

Study processing details: By means of reference gene primer amplification, nucleated cell counts were estimated. The assay was immunoSEQ multiplex PCR, and TCRdb's table has in-frame clones only and misses some. The V and J calls and the clone size are those of that table, but D and trimming were determined from the DNA. The top ten clones hold approximately 6% of a sample with around 250,000 clones, 80% to 90% of them seen once. The V gene's germline CDR1 is MDHEN and CDR2 SYDVKM. Unmatched junction bases numbered 12, after V lost 7 bases and J lost 4 bases. The CDR3 has 15 residues. The sample taken for sequencing was peripheral blood. The genes are TRBV28 and TRBJ2-7, with TRBD2 matching 8 bases. This TCR was recovered from an elderly man with acute or convalescent COVID-19. The CDR3 loop is CASNGDGGGRYEQYF. The CDR3 DNA reads TGTGCCAGCAATGGGGATGGGGGCGGGAGGTACGAGCAGTACTTC.